These T cell receptor beta chains were read from a single sample in a study of neurological immune-mediated disorders. TCRdb processed the 5' RACE reads anew with MiXCR; each CDR3 protein has one entry. This sample carries some 61,000 distinct CDR3 sequences, roughly 3.9% of them seen once, and the ten largest clones take 1.3%. The sequenced sample consisted of PBMCs. Receptors originate from a man aged 25 to 45 with multiple sclerosis. Each CDR3 is given with its conserved first and last residue. D genes are given only for firm matches. Clone sizes are given selectively: once, few, many, or a class where the clone is expanded.

J: TRBJ1-1
V: TRBV12-5
D: -
size: many
CDR3: CASGFNRNTEAFF
DNA: TGTGCTAGTGGTTTCAACAGGAACACTGAAGCTTTCTTT

J: TRBJ2-5
V: TRBV7-8
D: -
size: many
CDR3: CASSHDPTTAQETQYF
DNA: TGTGCCAGCAGTCATGATCCCACTACCGCTCAAGAGACCCAGTACTTC

J: TRBJ2-2
V: TRBV14
D: TRBD1
size: many
CDR3: CASRTGVAGELFF
DNA: TGTGCCAGCAGGACAGGGGTGGCCGGGGAGCTGTTTTTT

J: TRBJ1-4
V: TRBV12-5
D: TRBD1
size: many
CDR3: CASGRDRTNEKLFF
DNA: TGTGCTAGTGGTCGGGACAGAACTAATGAAAAACTGTTTTTT

J: TRBJ1-5
V: TRBV6-2/TRBV6-3
D: -
size: many
CDR3: CASSYQAGVQPQHF
DNA: TGTGCCAGCAGTTACCAAGCAGGGGTTCAGCCCCAGCATTTT

J: TRBJ1-1
V: TRBV29-1
D: -
size: many
CDR3: CSVEEGTSTEAFF
DNA: TGCAGCGTTGAAGAGGGGACCAGCACTGAAGCTTTCTTT

J: TRBJ1-4
V: TRBV7-9
D: -
size: many
CDR3: CASSRTQYPTNEKLFF
DNA: TGTGCCAGCAGCCGTACACAGTACCCAACTAATGAAAAACTGTTTTTT

J: TRBJ2-5
V: TRBV27
D: TRBD2
size: many
CDR3: CASSKAGRQETQYF
DNA: TGTGCCAGCAGTAAAGCGGGAAGACAAGAGACCCAGTACTTC

J: TRBJ1-2
V: TRBV20-1
D: -
size: many
CDR3: CSARRAGANYGYTF
DNA: TGCAGTGCTAGACGGGCAGGAGCTAACTATGGCTACACCTTC

J: TRBJ2-1
V: TRBV20-1
D: TRBD2
size: many
CDR3: CSARFGGGGYNEQFF
DNA: TGCAGTGCTAGATTTGGCGGGGGGGGTTACAATGAGCAGTTCTTC

J: TRBJ2-7
V: TRBV12-3/TRBV12-4
D: -
size: many
CDR3: CASGQIPYEQYF
DNA: TGTGCCTCCGGACAGATTCCCTACGAGCAGTACTTC

J: TRBJ2-3
V: TRBV29-1
D: TRBD2
size: many
CDR3: CSVEDFGGNTDTQYF
DNA: TGCAGCGTTGAAGACTTCGGGGGGAACACAGATACGCAGTATTTT

J: TRBJ2-7
V: TRBV15
D: -
size: many
CDR3: CATSSPYQGTYEQYF
DNA: TGTGCCACCAGCAGTCCATACCAGGGGACCTACGAGCAGTACTTC

J: TRBJ2-5
V: TRBV5-1
D: -
size: many
CDR3: CASSFGAGTQETQYF
DNA: TGCGCCAGCAGCTTTGGGGCCGGGACACAAGAGACCCAGTACTTC

J: TRBJ2-5
V: TRBV2
D: -
size: many
CDR3: CASTVGGRPGETQYF
DNA: TGTGCCAGCACCGTGGGGGGGCGCCCTGGGGAGACCCAGTACTTC

J: TRBJ1-1
V: TRBV5-1
D: -
size: many
CDR3: CASSLDPGREAFF
DNA: TGCGCCAGCAGCTTGGACCCAGGCAGGGAAGCTTTCTTT

J: TRBJ1-2
V: TRBV20-1
D: -
size: many
CDR3: CSARITAGLGYGYTF
DNA: TGCAGTGCTAGGATTACCGCTGGGTTAGGCTATGGCTACACCTTC

J: TRBJ1-1
V: TRBV20-1
D: -
size: many
CDR3: CSARINRDTEAFF
DNA: TGCAGTGCGAGAATAAACAGGGACACTGAAGCTTTCTTT

J: TRBJ2-1
V: TRBV29-1
D: TRBD1
size: many
CDR3: CSVRGWDREYNEQFF
DNA: TGCAGCGTTCGTGGTTGGGACAGGGAATACAATGAGCAGTTCTTC

J: TRBJ2-1
V: TRBV4-3
D: -
size: once
CDR3: CASSQDDGVTNNNEQFF
DNA: TGCGCCAGCAGCCAAGATGATGGGGTCACCAATAACAATGAGCAGTTCTTC

J: TRBJ2-1
V: TRBV5-1
D: -
size: many
CDR3: CASSWDAGLYNEQFF
DNA: TGCGCCAGCAGCTGGGATGCGGGACTCTACAATGAGCAGTTCTTC

J: TRBJ2-7
V: TRBV4-1
D: -
size: many
CDR3: CASSHFVDGEQYF
DNA: TGCGCCAGCAGCCACTTTGTGGATGGCGAGCAGTACTTC

J: TRBJ2-1
V: TRBV20-1
D: TRBD2
size: -
CDR3: CSARDLLASGGAGYNEQFF
DNA: TGCAGTGCTAGAGATCTCTTGGCTAGCGGGGGGGCGGGGTACAATGAGCAGTTCTTC

J: TRBJ2-2
V: TRBV11-2
D: -
size: many
CDR3: CASSRRGNTGELFF
DNA: TGTGCCAGCAGCCGCAGGGGGAACACCGGGGAGCTGTTTTTT

J: TRBJ2-5
V: TRBV5-1
D: TRBD2
size: many
CDR3: CASSLGGSGEETQYF
DNA: TGCGCCAGCAGCTTGGGAGGTAGCGGGGAGGAGACCCAGTACTTC

J: TRBJ2-5
V: TRBV10-2
D: -
size: many
CDR3: CASSLGLGNQETQYF
DNA: TGCGCCAGCAGTCTGGGATTGGGGAACCAAGAGACCCAGTACTTC

J: TRBJ2-1
V: TRBV2
D: -
size: many
CDR3: CASSWTGGEQFF
DNA: TGTGCCAGCAGTTGGACGGGTGGGGAGCAGTTCTTC

J: TRBJ2-7
V: TRBV4-1
D: -
size: many
CDR3: CASSLNVSPTYEQYF
DNA: TGCGCCAGCAGCCTTAACGTGTCCCCAACCTACGAGCAGTACTTC

J: TRBJ2-1
V: TRBV20-1
D: -
size: many
CDR3: CSAGRGTTNEQFF
DNA: TGCAGTGCTGGCAGAGGGACGACGAATGAGCAGTTCTTC

J: TRBJ2-1
V: TRBV20-1
D: -
size: many
CDR3: CSARDEGSEQFF
DNA: TGCAGTGCTAGAGACGAGGGCTCTGAGCAGTTCTTC

J: TRBJ1-4
V: TRBV20-1
D: -
size: many
CDR3: CSARVQGTNEKLFF
DNA: TGCAGTGCTAGGGTACAGGGAACTAATGAAAAACTGTTTTTT

J: TRBJ2-3
V: TRBV11-2
D: -
size: many
CDR3: CASSLATGGTDTQYF
DNA: TGTGCCAGCAGCTTAGCGACGGGGGGCACAGATACGCAGTATTTT

J: TRBJ1-5
V: TRBV5-8
D: -
size: many
CDR3: CASSSQGTRSNQPQHF
DNA: TGTGCCAGCAGCTCCCAGGGGACGAGAAGCAATCAGCCCCAGCATTTT

J: TRBJ2-6
V: TRBV7-9
D: -
size: many
CDR3: CASTVDNGANVLTF
DNA: TGTGCCAGCACTGTGGACAATGGGGCCAACGTCCTGACTTTC

J: TRBJ2-1
V: TRBV9
D: -
size: many
CDR3: CASSVDDNEQFF
DNA: TGTGCCAGCAGCGTAGACGACAATGAGCAGTTCTTC

J: TRBJ2-2
V: TRBV3-1
D: -
size: many
CDR3: CASSQEFWRESTGELFF
DNA: TGTGCCAGCAGCCAAGAATTCTGGCGAGAATCCACCGGGGAGCTGTTTTTT

J: TRBJ2-5
V: TRBV3-1
D: TRBD1
size: many
CDR3: CASSQEGRGLGKTQYF
DNA: TGTGCCAGCAGCCAAGAAGGCAGGGGGCTAGGAAAGACCCAGTACTTC

J: TRBJ1-2
V: TRBV27
D: TRBD1
size: many
CDR3: CASSSTGGEANYGYTF
DNA: TGTGCCAGCAGTTCTACAGGGGGCGAAGCTAACTATGGCTACACCTTC

J: TRBJ2-5
V: TRBV27
D: -
size: many
CDR3: CASSLTREETQYF
DNA: TGTGCCAGCAGTTTAACTAGGGAAGAGACCCAGTACTTC

J: TRBJ2-5
V: TRBV6-6
D: -
size: many
CDR3: CASTQGREETQYF
DNA: TGTGCCAGCACCCAAGGCAGGGAAGAGACCCAGTACTTC

J: TRBJ1-6
V: TRBV7-6
D: TRBD1
size: many
CDR3: CASSPGTGGPNSPLHF
DNA: TGTGCCAGCAGCCCCGGGACAGGGGGCCCTAATTCACCCCTCCACTTT

J: TRBJ2-5
V: TRBV7-9
D: -
size: few
CDR3: CASSLSSLKTQYF
DNA: TGTGCCAGCAGCTTGTCTTCCTTAAAGACCCAGTACTTC

J: TRBJ2-7
V: TRBV7-2
D: -
size: many
CDR3: CASSTRYSYEQYF
DNA: TGTGCCAGCAGCACTCGTTACTCCTACGAGCAGTACTTC

J: TRBJ1-1
V: TRBV29-1
D: -
size: many
CDR3: CSVDREGKITEAFF
DNA: TGCAGCGTTGATCGGGAAGGGAAAATCACTGAAGCTTTCTTT

J: TRBJ2-5
V: TRBV9
D: TRBD2
size: many
CDR3: CASSVPIAGGRETQYF
DNA: TGTGCCAGCAGCGTACCCATAGCGGGGGGGAGAGAGACCCAGTACTTC

J: TRBJ1-5
V: TRBV5-5
D: -
size: many
CDR3: CASSLPGINQPQNF
DNA: TGTGCCAGCAGCTTACCGGGAATCAATCAGCCCCAGAATTTT

J: TRBJ2-1
V: TRBV20-1
D: -
size: many
CDR3: CSAREANEQFF
DNA: TGCAGTGCTAGGGAGGCCAATGAGCAGTTCTTC

J: TRBJ2-2
V: TRBV6-2/TRBV6-3
D: -
size: few
CDR3: CASSYRRQTNTGELFF
DNA: TGTGCCAGCAGTTACCGGAGACAGACGAACACCGGGGAGCTGTTTTTT

J: TRBJ2-7
V: TRBV20-1
D: -
size: many
CDR3: CSARGAGDYEQYF
DNA: TGCAGTGCCAGGGGGGCGGGGGACTACGAGCAGTACTTC

J: TRBJ1-1
V: TRBV12-3/TRBV12-4
D: -
size: many
CDR3: CASSLHRNTEAFF
DNA: TGTGCCAGCAGTTTACACAGAAACACTGAAGCTTTCTTT

J: TRBJ2-5
V: TRBV7-9
D: -
size: many
CDR3: CASSLAGGRLETQYF
DNA: TGTGCCAGCAGCTTAGCCGGGGGGCGTCTAGAGACCCAGTACTTC

J: TRBJ2-2
V: TRBV20-1
D: -
size: medium-sized
CDR3: CSARTGGLDTGELFF
DNA: TGCAGTGCTAGAACGGGGGGCCTAGACACCGGGGAGCTGTTTTTT

J: TRBJ1-1
V: TRBV20-1
D: -
size: many
CDR3: CSARELGQINTEAFF
DNA: TGCAGTGCTAGAGAATTAGGACAGATAAACACTGAAGCTTTCTTT

J: TRBJ1-3
V: TRBV7-2
D: TRBD1
size: many
CDR3: CASSLVGTGENTIYF
DNA: TGTGCCAGCAGCTTAGTCGGGACAGGGGAAAACACCATATATTTT

J: TRBJ2-3
V: TRBV19
D: -
size: few
CDR3: CASSIVPDTQYF
DNA: TGTGCCAGTAGTATAGTTCCGGATACGCAGTATTTT